This T cell receptor beta chain was recorded in a study of blood T cells in healthy people across ages. Then a second PCR, running roughly 7 to 11 cycles, was carried out with a sample-barcoded 5' primer and a J-beta primer mix. Each cDNA was tagged by a template-switch adaptor containing 12 random nucleotides. TCRdb called the 5' RACE reads again in MiXCR, with one record for every CDR3 protein. The sample lists 1.5 million to 2 million distinct CDR3 sequences; about 49% were seen once. This CDR3 spans 12 amino acids. The germline V gene has CDR1 SQVTM and CDR2 ANQGSEA. The sample holds one count of this clonotype. This sequence may be a read error, since a much larger clone differs from it by one base.

The sequenced material came from blood. This receptor was identified in a woman in her thirties or forties in good health. The chain joins TRBV29-1 to TRBJ2-7; 7 nucleotides align to TRBD1. The CDR3 DNA reads TGCGGCGCTAACAGGGGCGGGTACGAGCAGTACTTC. It encodes CGANRGGYEQYF.